This T cell receptor (beta chain) was observed in a study of T-cell reconstitution after alpha-beta-depleted transplantation in children. CDR3 length equals 15 residues. V lost 0 bases, J lost 7 bases, and 4 bases stayed unmatched. Germline CDR1 MNHEY, CDR2 SVGAGI. This sample's TCRbeta library carried unique molecular identifier barcodes. TCRdb independently ran MiXCR on the PCR reads; one entry per CDR3 protein. The sample lists around 96,000 distinct CDR3 sequences; roughly an eighth were seen once. This clonotype was seen ten or more times. This rearrangement joins TRBV6-5 to TRBJ2-1, with TRBD2 matching 9 bases. Sequenced here: PBMCs from the stem cell graft donor, sampled from the stem cell graft. The receptor comes from a human donor who donated a stem cell graft to a child with inherited bone marrow failure. CDR3 amino acids: CASSYSRTSENEQFF. DNA of the CDR3: TGTGCCAGCAGTTACTCGAGGACTAGCGAGAATGAGCAGTTCTTC.